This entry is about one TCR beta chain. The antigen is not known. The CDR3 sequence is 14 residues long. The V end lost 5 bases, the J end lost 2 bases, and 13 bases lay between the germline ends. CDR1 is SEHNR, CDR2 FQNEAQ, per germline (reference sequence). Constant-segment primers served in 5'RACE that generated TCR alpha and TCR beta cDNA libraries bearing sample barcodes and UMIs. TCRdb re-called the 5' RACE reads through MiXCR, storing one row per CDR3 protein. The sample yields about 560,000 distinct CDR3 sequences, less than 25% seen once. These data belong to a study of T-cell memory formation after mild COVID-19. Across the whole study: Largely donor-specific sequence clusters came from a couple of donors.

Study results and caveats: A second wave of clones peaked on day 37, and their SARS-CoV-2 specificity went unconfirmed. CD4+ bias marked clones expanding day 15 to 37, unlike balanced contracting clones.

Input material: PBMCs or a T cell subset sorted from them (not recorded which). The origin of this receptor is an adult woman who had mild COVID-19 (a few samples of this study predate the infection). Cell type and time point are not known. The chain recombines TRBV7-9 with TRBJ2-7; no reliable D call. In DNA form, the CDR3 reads TGTGCCAGCAGCCCCCAGGAACTCCCCTACGAGCAGTACTTC. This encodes CASSPQELPYEQYF.